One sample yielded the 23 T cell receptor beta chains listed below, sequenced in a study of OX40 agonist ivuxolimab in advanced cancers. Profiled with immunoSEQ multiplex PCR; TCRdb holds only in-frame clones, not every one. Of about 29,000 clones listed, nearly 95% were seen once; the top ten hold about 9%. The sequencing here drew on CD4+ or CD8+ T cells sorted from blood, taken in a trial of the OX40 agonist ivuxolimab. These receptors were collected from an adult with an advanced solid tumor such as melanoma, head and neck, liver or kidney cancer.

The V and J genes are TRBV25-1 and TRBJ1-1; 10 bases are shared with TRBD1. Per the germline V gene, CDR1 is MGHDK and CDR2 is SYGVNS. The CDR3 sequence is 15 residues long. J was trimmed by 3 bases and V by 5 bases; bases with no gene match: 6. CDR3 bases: TGTGCCAGCAGTCCGCCGGACAGGGGGTACACTGAAGCTTTCTTT. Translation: CASSPPDRGYTEAFF.

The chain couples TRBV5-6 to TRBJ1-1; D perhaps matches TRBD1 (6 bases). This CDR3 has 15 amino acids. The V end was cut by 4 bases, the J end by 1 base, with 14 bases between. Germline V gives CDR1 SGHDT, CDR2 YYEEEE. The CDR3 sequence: CASSAPGARNTEAFF. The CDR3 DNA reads TGTGCCAGCAGCGCGCCGGGGGCTAGGAACACTGAAGCTTTCTTT.

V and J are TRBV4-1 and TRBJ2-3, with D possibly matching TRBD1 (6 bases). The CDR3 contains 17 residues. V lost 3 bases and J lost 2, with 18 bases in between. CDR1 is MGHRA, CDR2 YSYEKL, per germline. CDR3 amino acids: CASSQNPGQTLTDTQYF. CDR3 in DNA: TGCGCCAGCAGCCAGAACCCGGGACAAACACTCACAGATACGCAGTATTTT.

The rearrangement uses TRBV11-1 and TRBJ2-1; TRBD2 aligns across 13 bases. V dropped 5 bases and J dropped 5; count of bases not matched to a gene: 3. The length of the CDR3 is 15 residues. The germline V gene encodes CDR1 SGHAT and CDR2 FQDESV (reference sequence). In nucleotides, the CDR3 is TGTGCCAGCAGCCTTGGACTAGCGGGAGACAATGAGCAGTTCTTC. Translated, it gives CASSLGLAGDNEQFF.

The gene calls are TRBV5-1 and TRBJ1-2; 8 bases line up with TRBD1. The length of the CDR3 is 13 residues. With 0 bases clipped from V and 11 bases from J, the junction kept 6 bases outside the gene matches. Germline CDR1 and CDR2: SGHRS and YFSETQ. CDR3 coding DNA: TGCGCCAGCAGCTTGGCCTGGGACAGGTTTTACACCTTC. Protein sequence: CASSLAWDRFYTF.

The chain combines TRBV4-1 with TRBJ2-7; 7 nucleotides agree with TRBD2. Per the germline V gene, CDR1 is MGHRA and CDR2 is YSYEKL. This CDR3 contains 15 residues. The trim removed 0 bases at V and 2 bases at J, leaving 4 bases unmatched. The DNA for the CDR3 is TGCGCCAGCAGCCAAGAAGGACTAGGGGCCTACGAGCAGTACTTC. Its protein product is CASSQEGLGAYEQYF.

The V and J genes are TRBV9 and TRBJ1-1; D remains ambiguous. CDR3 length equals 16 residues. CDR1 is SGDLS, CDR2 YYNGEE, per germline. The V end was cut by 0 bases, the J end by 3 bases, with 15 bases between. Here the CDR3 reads CASSVGRGLGDTEAFF. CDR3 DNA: TGTGCCAGCAGCGTAGGGAGAGGTCTGGGAGACACTGAAGCTTTCTTT.

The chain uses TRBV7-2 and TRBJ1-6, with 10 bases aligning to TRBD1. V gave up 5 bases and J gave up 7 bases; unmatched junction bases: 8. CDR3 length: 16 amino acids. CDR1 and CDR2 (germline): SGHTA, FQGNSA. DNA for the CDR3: TGTGCCAGCAGCCCTCAGACAGGGGGCCTAAATTCACCCCTCCACTTT. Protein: CASSPQTGGLNSPLHF.

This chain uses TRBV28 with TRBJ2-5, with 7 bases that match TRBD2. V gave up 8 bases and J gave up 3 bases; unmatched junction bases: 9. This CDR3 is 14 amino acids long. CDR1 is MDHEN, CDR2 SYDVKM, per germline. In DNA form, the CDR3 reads TGTGCCAGCTCACGACCGGGGGGAAAAGAGACCCAGTACTTC. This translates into CASSRPGGKETQYF.

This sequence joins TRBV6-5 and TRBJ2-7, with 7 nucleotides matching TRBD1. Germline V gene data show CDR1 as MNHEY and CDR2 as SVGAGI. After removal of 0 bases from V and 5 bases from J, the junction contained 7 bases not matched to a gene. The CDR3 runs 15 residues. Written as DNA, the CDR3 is TGTGCCAGCAGTTACTCGTTCAGGGGGTACCACGAGCAGTACTTC. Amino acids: CASSYSFRGYHEQYF.

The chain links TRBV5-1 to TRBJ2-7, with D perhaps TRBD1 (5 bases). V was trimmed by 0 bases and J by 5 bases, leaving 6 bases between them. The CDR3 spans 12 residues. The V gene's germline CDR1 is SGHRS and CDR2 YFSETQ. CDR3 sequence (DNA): TGCGCCAGCAGCTTGGAGGGGAACGAGCAGTACTTC. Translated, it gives CASSLEGNEQYF.

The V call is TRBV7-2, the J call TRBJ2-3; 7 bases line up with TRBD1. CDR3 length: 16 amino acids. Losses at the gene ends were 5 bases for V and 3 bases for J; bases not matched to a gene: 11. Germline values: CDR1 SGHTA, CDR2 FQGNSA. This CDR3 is CASSPQTGYGTDTQYF. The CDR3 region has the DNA TGTGCCAGCAGCCCCCAGACAGGGTACGGGACAGATACGCAGTATTTT.

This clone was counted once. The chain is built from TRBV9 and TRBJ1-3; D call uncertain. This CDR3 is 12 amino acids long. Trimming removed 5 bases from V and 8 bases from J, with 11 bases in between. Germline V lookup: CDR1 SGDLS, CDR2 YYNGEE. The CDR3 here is CASSRAGDTIYF. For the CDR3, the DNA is TGTGCCAGCAGTAGGGCCGGAGACACCATATATTTT.

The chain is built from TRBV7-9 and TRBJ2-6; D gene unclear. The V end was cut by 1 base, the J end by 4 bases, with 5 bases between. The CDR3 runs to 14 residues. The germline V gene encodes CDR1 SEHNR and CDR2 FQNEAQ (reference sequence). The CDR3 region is CASSLVGGANVLTF. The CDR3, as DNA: TGTGCCAGCAGCTTAGTTGGCGGGGCCAACGTCCTGACTTTC.

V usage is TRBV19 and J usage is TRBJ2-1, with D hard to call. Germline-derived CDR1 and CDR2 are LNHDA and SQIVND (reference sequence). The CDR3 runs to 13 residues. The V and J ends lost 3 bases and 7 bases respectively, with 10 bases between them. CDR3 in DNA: TGTGCCAGTAGTATTTCTTCTGGGAATGAGCAGTTCTTC. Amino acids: CASSISSGNEQFF.

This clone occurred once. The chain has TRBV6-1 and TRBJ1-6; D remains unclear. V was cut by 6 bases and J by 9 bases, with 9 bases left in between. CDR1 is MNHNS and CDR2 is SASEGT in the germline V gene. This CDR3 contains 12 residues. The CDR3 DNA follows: TGTGCCAGCAGCCCCTCGGGTTCACCCCTCCACTTT. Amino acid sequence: CASSPSGSPLHF.

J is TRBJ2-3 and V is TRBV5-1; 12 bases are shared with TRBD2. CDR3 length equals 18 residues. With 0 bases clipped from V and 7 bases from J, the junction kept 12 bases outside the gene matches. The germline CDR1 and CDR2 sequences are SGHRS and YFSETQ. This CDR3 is CASSLGRGLAGQMNTQYF. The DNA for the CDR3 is TGCGCCAGCAGCTTGGGGCGAGGACTAGCGGGACAGATGAATACGCAGTATTTT.

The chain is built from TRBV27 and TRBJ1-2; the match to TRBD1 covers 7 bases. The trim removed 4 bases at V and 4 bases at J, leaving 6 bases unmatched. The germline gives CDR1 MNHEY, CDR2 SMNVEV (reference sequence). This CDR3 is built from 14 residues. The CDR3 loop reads CASSSSGGIYGYTF. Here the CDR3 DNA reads TGTGCCAGCAGTTCCTCAGGGGGGATCTATGGCTACACCTTC.

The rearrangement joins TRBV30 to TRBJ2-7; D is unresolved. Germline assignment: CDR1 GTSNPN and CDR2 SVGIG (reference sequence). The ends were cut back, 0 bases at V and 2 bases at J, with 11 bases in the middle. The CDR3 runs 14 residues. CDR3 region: CAWSVGTEPYEQYF. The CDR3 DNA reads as TGTGCCTGGAGTGTAGGTACCGAACCCTACGAGCAGTACTTC. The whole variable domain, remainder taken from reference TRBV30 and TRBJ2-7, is SQTIHQWPATLVQPVGSPLSLECTVEGTSNPNLYWYRQAAGRGLQLLFYSVGIGQISSEVPQNLSASRPQDRQFILSSKKLLLSDSGFYLCAWSVGTEPYEQYFGPGTRLTVT.

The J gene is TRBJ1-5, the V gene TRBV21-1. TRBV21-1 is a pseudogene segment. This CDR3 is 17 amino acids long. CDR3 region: CASSNFLGVGLNQPQHF. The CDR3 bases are TGTGCCAGCAGCAATTTTCTGGGGGTAGGCCTAAATCAGCCCCAGCATTTT.

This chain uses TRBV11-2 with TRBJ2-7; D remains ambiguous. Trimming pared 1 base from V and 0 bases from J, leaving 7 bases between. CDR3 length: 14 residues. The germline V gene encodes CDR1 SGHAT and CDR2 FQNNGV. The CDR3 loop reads CASSLALSSYEQYF. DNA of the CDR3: TGTGCCAGCAGCTTAGCCTTAAGCTCCTACGAGCAGTACTTC.

The CDR3 spells CASSRRGGTEAFF. CDR3 bases: TGTGCCAGCAGCCGCCGCGGGGGCACTGAAGCTTTCTTT. The chain couples TRBV7-6 to TRBJ1-1; a possible D gene is TRBD1 (5 bases). This CDR3 comprises 13 residues. Trimming took off 5 bases at V and 4 bases at J, with 11 bases between the two ends. Looked up from germline, CDR1 is SGHVS and CDR2 is FNYEAQ.

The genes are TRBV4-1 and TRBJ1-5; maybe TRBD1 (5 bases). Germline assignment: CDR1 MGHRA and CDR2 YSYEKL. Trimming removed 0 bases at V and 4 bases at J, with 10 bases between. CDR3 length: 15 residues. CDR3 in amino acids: CASSQEPGTNQPQHF. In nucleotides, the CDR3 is TGCGCCAGCAGCCAAGAACCGGGGACGAATCAGCCCCAGCATTTT.